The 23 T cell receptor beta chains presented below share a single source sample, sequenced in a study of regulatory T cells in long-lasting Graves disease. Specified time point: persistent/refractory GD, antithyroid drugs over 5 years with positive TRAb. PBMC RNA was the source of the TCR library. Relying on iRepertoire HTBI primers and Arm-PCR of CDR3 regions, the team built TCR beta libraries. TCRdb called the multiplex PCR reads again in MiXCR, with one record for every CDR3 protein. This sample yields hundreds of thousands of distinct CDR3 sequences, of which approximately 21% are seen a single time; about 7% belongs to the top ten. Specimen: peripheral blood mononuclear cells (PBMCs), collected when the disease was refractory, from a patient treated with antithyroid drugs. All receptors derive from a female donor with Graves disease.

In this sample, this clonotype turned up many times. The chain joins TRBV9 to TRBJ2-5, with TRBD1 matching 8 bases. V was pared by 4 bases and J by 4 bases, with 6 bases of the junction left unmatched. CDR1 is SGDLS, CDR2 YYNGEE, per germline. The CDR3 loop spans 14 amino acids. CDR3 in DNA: TGTGCCAGCAGCCCCGGGACAGGAACAGAGACCCAGTACTTC. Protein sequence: CASSPGTGTETQYF.

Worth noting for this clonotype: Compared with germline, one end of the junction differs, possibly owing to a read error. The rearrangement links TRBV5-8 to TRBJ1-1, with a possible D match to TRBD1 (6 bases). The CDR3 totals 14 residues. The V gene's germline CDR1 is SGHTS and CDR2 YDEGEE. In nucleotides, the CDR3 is TGTGCCAACAGCTTGGCGGGGGCAAACACTGAAGCTTTCTTT. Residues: CANSLAGANTEAFF. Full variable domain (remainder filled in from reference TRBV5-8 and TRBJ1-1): EAGVTQSPTHLIKTRGQQATLRCSPISGHTSVYWYQQALGLGLQFLLWYDEGEERNRGNFPPRFSGRQFPNYSSELNVNALELEDSALYLCANSLAGANTEAFFGQGTRLTVV.

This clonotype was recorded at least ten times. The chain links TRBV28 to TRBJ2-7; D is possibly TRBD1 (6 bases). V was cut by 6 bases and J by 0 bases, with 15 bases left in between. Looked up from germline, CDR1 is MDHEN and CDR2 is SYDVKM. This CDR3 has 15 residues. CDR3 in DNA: TGTGCCAGCAGCCTGGACAGCCTAAGCTCCTACGAGCAGTACTTC. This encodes CASSLDSLSSYEQYF.

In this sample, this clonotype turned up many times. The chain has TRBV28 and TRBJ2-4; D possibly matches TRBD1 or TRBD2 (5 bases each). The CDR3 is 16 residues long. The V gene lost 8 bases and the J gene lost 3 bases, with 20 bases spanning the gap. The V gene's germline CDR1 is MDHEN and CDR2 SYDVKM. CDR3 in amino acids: CASSTSGQLDKNIQYF. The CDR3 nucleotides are TGTGCCAGCTCCACATCGGGGCAGTTAGACAAAAACATTCAGTACTTC.

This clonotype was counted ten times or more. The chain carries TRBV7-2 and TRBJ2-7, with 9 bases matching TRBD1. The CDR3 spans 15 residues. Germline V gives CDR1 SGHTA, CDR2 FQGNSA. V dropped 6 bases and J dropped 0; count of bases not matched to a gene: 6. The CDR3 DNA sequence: TGTGCCAGCAGTTTGGGACAGGGCGGCTCCTACGAGCAGTACTTC. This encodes CASSLGQGGSYEQYF. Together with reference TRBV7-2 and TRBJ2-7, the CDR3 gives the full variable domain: GAGVSQSPSNKVTEKGKDVELRCDPISGHTALYWYRQSLGQGLEFLIYFQGNSAPDKSGLPSDRFSAERTGGSVSTLTIQRTQQEDSAVYLCASSLGQGGSYEQYFGPGTRLTVT.

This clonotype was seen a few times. The CDR3 loop reads CSVELDRGAYEQYF. The CDR3 DNA reads as TGCAGCGTGGAACTGGACAGGGGGGCCTACGAGCAGTACTTC. V gene TRBV29-1 combines with J gene TRBJ2-7; 10 bases agree with TRBD1. This CDR3 has 14 amino acids. V dropped 6 bases and J dropped 2; count of bases not matched to a gene: 7. Per the germline V gene, CDR1 is SQVTM and CDR2 is ANQGSEA.

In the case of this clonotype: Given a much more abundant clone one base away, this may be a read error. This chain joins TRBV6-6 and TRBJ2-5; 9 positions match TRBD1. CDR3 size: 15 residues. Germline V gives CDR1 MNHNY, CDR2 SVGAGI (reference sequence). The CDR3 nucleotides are TGTGCCAGCAGTTACTCGGGACAGGGAACGGAGACCCGGTACTTC. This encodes CASSYSGQGTETRYF.

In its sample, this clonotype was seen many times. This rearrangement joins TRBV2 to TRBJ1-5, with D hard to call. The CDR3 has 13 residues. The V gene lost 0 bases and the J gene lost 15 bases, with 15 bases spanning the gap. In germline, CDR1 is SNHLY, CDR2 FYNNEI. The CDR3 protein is CASSEARMVFMHF. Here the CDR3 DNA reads TGTGCCAGCAGTGAAGCGCGGATGGTTTTTATGCATTTT. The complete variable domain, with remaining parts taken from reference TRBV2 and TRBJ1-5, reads EPEVTQTPSHQVTQMGQEVILRCVPISNHLYFYWYRQILGQKVEFLVSFYNNEISEKSEIFDDQFSVERPDGSNFTLKIRSTKLEDSAMYFCASSEARMVFMHFGDGTRLSIL.

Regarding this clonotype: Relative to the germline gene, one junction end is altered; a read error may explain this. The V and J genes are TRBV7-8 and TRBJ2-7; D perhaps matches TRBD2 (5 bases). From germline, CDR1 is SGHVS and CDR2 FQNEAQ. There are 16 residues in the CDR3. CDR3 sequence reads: CASSLSRASRVYEQHF. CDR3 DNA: TGTGCCAGCAGCTTAAGTCGGGCTAGCAGAGTTTACGAGCAGCACTTC. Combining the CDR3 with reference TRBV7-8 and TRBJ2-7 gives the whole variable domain GAGVSQSPRYKVAKRGQDVALRCDPISGHVSLFWYQQALGQGPEFLTYFQNEAQLDKSGLPSDRFFAERPEGSVSTLKIQRTQQEDSAVYLCASSLSRASRVYEQHFGPGTRLTVT.

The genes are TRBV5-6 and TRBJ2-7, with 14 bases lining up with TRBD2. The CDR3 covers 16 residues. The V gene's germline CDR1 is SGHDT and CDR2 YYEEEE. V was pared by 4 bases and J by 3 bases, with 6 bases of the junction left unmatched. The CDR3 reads CASSQPGTSGSYEQYF. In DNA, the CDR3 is TGTGCCAGCAGCCAGCCAGGGACTAGCGGGAGCTACGAGCAGTACTTC.

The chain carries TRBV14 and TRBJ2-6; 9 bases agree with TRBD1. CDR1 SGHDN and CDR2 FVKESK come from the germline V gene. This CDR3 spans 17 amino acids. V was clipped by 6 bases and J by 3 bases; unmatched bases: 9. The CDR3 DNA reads TGTGCCAGCAGTTCGGGACAGGGTCGATTTGGGGCCAACGTCCTGACTTTC. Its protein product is CASSSGQGRFGANVLTF.

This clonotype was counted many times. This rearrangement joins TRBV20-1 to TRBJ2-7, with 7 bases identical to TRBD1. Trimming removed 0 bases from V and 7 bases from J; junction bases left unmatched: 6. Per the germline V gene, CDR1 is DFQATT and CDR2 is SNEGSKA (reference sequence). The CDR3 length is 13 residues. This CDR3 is CSARDTGAREQYF. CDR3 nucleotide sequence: TGCAGTGCTAGAGACACAGGGGCGAGGGAGCAGTACTTC.

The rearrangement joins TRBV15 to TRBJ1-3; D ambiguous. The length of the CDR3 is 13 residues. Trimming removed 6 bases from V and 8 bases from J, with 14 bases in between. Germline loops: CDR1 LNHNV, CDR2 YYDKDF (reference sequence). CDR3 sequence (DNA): TGTGCCACCAGTTTAAGCACCGGGGACACCATATATTTT. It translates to CATSLSTGDTIYF.

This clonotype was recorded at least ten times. The CDR3 spells CASSLTSYGELFF. CDR3 sequence (DNA): TGTGCCAGCAGCCTGACTAGCTACGGGGAGCTGTTTTTT. The rearrangement joins TRBV11-2 to TRBJ2-2, with 7 bases that match TRBD2. Germline CDR1 reads SGHAT; CDR2 reads FQNNGV. The CDR3 loop spans 13 amino acids. With V trimmed by 5 bases and J by 7 bases, 4 bases remained unmatched.

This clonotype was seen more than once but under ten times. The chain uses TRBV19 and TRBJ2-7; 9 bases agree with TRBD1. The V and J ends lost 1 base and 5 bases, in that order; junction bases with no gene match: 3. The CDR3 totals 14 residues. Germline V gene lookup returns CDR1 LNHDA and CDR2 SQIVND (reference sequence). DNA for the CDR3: TGTGCCAGTAGTATAGGGACAGGGGTAAACGAGCAGTACTTC. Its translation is CASSIGTGVNEQYF.

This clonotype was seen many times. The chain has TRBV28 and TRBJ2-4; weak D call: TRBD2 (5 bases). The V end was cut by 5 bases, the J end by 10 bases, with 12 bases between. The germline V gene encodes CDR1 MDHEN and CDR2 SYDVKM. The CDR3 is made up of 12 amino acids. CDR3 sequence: CASSSGEGIQYF. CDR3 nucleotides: TGTGCCAGCAGTAGCGGTGAGGGTATTCAGTACTTC.

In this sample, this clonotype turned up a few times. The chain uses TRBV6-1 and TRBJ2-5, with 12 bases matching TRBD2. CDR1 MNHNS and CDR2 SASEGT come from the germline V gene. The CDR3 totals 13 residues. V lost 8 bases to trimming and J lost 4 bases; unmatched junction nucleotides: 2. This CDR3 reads CASRTSGTETQYF. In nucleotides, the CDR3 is TGTGCCAGCCGGACTAGCGGGACAGAGACCCAGTACTTC.

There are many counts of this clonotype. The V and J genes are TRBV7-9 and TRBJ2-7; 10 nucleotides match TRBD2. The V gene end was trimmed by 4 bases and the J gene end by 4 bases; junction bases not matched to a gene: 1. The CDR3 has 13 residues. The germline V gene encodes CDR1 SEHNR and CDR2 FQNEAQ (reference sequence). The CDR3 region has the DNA TGTGCCAGCAGCTCTAGCGGGAGATACGAGCAGTACTTC. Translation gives CASSSSGRYEQYF.

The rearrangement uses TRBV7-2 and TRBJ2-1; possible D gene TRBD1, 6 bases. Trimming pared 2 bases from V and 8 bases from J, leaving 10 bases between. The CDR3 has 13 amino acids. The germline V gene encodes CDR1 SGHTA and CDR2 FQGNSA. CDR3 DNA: TGTGCCAGCAGCTTACAGGGGTTCGATGAGCAGTTCTTC. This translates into CASSLQGFDEQFF. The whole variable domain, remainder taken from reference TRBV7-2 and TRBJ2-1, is GAGVSQSPSNKVTEKGKDVELRCDPISGHTALYWYRQSLGQGLEFLIYFQGNSAPDKSGLPSDRFSAERTGGSVSTLTIQRTQQEDSAVYLCASSLQGFDEQFFGPGTRLTVL.

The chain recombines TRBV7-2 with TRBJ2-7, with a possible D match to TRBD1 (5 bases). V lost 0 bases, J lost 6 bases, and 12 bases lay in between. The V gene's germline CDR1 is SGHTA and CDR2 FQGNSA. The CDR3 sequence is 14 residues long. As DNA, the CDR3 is TGTGCCAGCAGCTTAGCGGTCAGGGATACCGAGCAGTACTTC. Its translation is CASSLAVRDTEQYF.

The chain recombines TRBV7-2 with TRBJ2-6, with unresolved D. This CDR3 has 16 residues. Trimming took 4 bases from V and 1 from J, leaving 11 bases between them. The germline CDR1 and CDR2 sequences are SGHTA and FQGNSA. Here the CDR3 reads CASSSTWNSGANVLTF. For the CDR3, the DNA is TGTGCCAGCAGCTCGACCTGGAATTCTGGGGCCAACGTCCTGACTTTC.

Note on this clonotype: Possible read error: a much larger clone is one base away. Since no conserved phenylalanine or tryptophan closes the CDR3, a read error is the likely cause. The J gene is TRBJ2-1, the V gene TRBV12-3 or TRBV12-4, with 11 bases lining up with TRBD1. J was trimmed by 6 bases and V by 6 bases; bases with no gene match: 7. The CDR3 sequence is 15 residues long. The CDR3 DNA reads TGTGCCAGCAGAGCCGGGACAGGGGGTCCCAATGAGCAGTTCTCC. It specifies CASRAGTGGPNEQFS.

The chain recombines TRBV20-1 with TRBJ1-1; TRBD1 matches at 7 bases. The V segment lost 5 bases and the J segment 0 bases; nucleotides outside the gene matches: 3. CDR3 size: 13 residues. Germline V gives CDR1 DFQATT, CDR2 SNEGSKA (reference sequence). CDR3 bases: TGCAGTGCTCAGGGACAGTTGAACACTGAAGCTTTCTTT. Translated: CSAQGQLNTEAFF.